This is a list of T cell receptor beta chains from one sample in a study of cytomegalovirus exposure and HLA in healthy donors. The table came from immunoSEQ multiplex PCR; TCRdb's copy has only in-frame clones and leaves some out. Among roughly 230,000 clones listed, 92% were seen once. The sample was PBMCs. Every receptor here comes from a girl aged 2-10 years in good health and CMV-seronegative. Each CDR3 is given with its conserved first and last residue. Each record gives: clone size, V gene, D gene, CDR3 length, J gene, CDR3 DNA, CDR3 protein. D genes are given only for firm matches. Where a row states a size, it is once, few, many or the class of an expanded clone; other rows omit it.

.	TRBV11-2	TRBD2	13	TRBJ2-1	TGTGCCAGCAGCCCCGGACTAGTCAATGAGCAGTTCTTC	CASSPGLVNEQFF
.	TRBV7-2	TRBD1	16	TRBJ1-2	TGTGCCAGCAGCTTGGCGGCCAGGGGGCGCGACTATGGCTACACCTTC	CASSLAARGRDYGYTF
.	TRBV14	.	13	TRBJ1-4	TGTGCCAGCAGCCGGACGGCGGGCGAAAAACTGTTTTTT	CASSRTAGEKLFF
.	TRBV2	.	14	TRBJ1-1	TGTGCCAGCAGTGGGGGCAGAATGAACACTGAAGCTTTCTTT	CASSGGRMNTEAFF
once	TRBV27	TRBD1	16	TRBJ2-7	TGTGCCAGCAGCCTCCGGGGGACAGGGGGGTCCTACGAGCAGTACTTC	CASSLRGTGGSYEQYF
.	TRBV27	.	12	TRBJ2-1	TGTGCCACCTCCCGGGGGGCGCAGGAGCAGTTCTTC	CATSRGAQEQFF
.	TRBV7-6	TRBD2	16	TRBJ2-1	TGTGCCAGCAGCTTGTACGTTAGCGGGAGTTACAATGAGCAGTTCTTC	CASSLYVSGSYNEQFF
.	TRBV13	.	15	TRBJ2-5	TGTGCCAGCAGCTTAGGCCGTACAGGCCAAGAGACCCAGTACTTC	CASSLGRTGQETQYF
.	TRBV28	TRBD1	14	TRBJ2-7	TGTGCCAGCAGTTTACAGGGGGTGGCGAGCGAGCAGTACTTC	CASSLQGVASEQYF
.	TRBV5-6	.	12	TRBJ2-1	TGTGCCAGCAGCTTGTATGGGCCCGAGCAGTTCTTC	CASSLYGPEQFF
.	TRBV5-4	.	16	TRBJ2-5	TGTGCCAGCAGCCGGACACCGGGACTGTCGCAAGAGACCCAGTACTTC	CASSRTPGLSQETQYF
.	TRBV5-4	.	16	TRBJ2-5	TGTGCCAGCAGCTTGTGGGGAGTAGGCGGGGTCGAGACCCAGTACTTC	CASSLWGVGGVETQYF
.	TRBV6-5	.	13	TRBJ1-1	TGTGCCAGCACCCACCGGGTTAACACTGAAGCTTTCTTT	CASTHRVNTEAFF
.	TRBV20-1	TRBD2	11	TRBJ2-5	TGCAGTCCCCTCGGGGGGGAGACCCAGTACTTC	CSPLGGETQYF
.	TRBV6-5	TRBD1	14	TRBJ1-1	TGTGCCAGCAGACAAGGGGGCCAGAACACTGAAGCTTTCTTT	CASRQGGQNTEAFF
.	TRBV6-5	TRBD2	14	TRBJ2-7	TGTGCCAGCAGTCAACCGGGACTAGCGGGAGGCAAGTACTTC	CASSQPGLAGGKYF
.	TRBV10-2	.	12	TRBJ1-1	TGCGCCAGCAGTCGCGGGGACACTGAAGCTTTCTTT	CASSRGDTEAFF
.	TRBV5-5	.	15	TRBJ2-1	TGTGCCAGCAGCTTGGTCCTGGGGGCCGGCAATGAGCAGTTCTTC	CASSLVLGAGNEQFF
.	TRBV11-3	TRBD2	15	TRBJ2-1	TGTGCCAGCAGCTTCGGGACTAGCGGGAGGAATGAGCAGTTCTTC	CASSFGTSGRNEQFF
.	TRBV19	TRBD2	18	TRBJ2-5	TGTGCCAGTAGTATAGATAGACTAGCGGGAGCGGCGCAAGAGACCCAGTACTTC	CASSIDRLAGAAQETQYF
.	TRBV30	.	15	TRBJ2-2	TGTGCCCGGAGCGGGTCCGGGATGAACACCGGGGAGCTGTTTTTT	CARSGSGMNTGELFF
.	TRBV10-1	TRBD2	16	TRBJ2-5	TGCGCCAGCAGTGATTTGCGGACTAGCGGACAAGAGACCCAGTACTTC	CASSDLRTSGQETQYF
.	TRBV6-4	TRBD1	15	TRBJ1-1	TGTGCCAGCAGTGATCCTGACAGGGGAGTTACTGAAGCTTTCTTT	CASSDPDRGVTEAFF
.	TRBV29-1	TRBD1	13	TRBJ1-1	TGCAGCGTTGAAAGGGGACAGTTTACTGAAGCTTTCTTT	CSVERGQFTEAFF
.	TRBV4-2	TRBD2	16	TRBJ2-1	TGTGCCAGCAGCCAGGGACTAGCGGGAGTTTTGAATGAGCAGTTCTTC	CASSQGLAGVLNEQFF
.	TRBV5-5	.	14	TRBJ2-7	TGTGCCAGCAGCTCGGTAGTACCCCCCGGGGAGCAGTACTTC	CASSSVVPPGEQYF
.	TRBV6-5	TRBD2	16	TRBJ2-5	TGTGCCAGCAGTTCCCGTTCTAGCGGGGGGGGAGAGACCCAGTACTTC	CASSSRSSGGGETQYF
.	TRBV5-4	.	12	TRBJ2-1	TGTGCCAGCAGCTTGTGGGGGGAGGAGCAGTTCTTC	CASSLWGEEQFF
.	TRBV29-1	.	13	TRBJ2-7	TGCAGCGTTTTCATAGAGGGCCACTACGAGCAGTACTTC	CSVFIEGHYEQYF
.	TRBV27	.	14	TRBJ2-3	TGTGCCAGCAAAAAATACCGGGACTCAGATACGCAGTATTTT	CASKKYRDSDTQYF
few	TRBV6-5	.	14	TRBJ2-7	TGTGCCAGCAGTTCCGACTCTAAATACTACGAGCAGTACTTC	CASSSDSKYYEQYF
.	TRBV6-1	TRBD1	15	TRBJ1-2	TGTGCCAGCAGTGAAGGGGACAGGGTGGGGAATGGCTACACCTTC	CASSEGDRVGNGYTF
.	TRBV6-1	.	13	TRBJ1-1	TGTGCCAGCCGGCGGGAGCTGAGCACTGAAGCTTTCTTT	CASRRELSTEAFF
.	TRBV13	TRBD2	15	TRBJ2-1	TGTGCCAGCAGCTCTCGGCCTAGCGGGGATAATGAGCAGTTCTTC	CASSSRPSGDNEQFF
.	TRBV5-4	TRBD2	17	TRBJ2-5	TGTGCCAGCAGCCCGGGGGGACTTCGCACTGATCAAGAGACCCAGTACTTC	CASSPGGLRTDQETQYF